Shown below are 29 T cell receptor beta chains from a single sample sequenced in a study of cytomegalovirus exposure and HLA in healthy donors. The PCR ran on 60 Vbeta and 13 Jbeta primers. Data came from immunoSEQ multiplex PCR; TCRdb stores just in-frame clones and leaves some out. Here the sample spans about 84,000 clones, 70% to 90% being singletons. The material sequenced was PBMCs. All receptors derive from a man aged 18 to 29 in good health and CMV-seronegative.

Points on this clone: The junction departs from the called germline gene at one end, perhaps through a read error. The chain employs TRBV6-6 and TRBJ1-1; D remains ambiguous. Per the germline V gene, CDR1 is MNHNY and CDR2 is SVGAGI (reference sequence). CDR3 size: 13 residues. The CDR3 region is CASSYSMNSEAFF. CDR3 coding DNA: TGTGCCAGCAGTTACTCGATGAACAGTGAAGCTTTCTTT.

The chain combines TRBV11-2 with TRBJ2-5, with 16 positions matching TRBD2. With V trimmed by 5 bases and J by 5 bases, 8 bases remained unmatched. Looked up from germline, CDR1 is SGHAT and CDR2 is FQNNGV. This CDR3 is built from 17 residues. The CDR3 region has the DNA TGTGCCAGCAGCCTCGGGACTAGCGGGAGGGCAAGGGAGACCCAGTACTTC. It encodes CASSLGTSGRARETQYF.

This chain links TRBV4-1 with TRBJ2-1, with TRBD2 matching over 14 bases. There are 16 residues in the CDR3. Losses at the gene ends were 0 bases for V and 15 bases for J; bases not matched to a gene: 10. The V gene's germline CDR1 is MGHRA and CDR2 YSYEKL. The CDR3 spells CASSQESSGTSGGRFF. The CDR3 DNA is TGCGCCAGCAGCCAAGAGTCCTCCGGGACTAGCGGGGGCCGGTTCTTC.

The chain employs TRBV7-2 and TRBJ2-2; tentative D call: TRBD2 (6 bases). Trimming took off 2 bases at V and 5 bases at J, with 18 bases between the two ends. The germline V gene has CDR1 SGHTA and CDR2 FQGNSA. This CDR3 spans 17 amino acids. The CDR3 sequence: CASSLLLGMGLTGELFF. The CDR3 DNA reads as TGTGCCAGCAGCTTATTGTTGGGCATGGGACTTACCGGGGAGCTGTTTTTT.

The chain combines TRBV28 with TRBJ1-5, with 9 nucleotides matching TRBD1. Germline loops: CDR1 MDHEN, CDR2 SYDVKM. The ends lost 4 bases at V and 4 bases at J; junction bases unmatched: 8. The CDR3 spans 16 residues. The CDR3 region has the DNA TGTGCCAGCAGTTCCGGGACAGGGATTTGGAATCAGCCCCAGCATTTT. The encoded protein is CASSSGTGIWNQPQHF.

The chain uses TRBV11-2 and TRBJ1-1; no firm D call. V lost 4 bases, J lost 7 bases, and 13 bases lay in between. This CDR3 spans 13 amino acids. CDR1 and CDR2 (germline): SGHAT, FQNNGV. Here the CDR3 DNA reads TGTGCCAGCAGCTCCTGGTTGGAGGGTGAAGCTTTCTTT. Protein: CASSSWLEGEAFF.

This sequence joins TRBV12-2 and TRBJ1-2; the D segment call TRBD1 is taken from the table without a DNA check. TRBV12-2 is a pseudogene segment. The CDR3 sequence is 19 residues long. CDR3 region: CASRLGRRRTGFEGYGYTF. Written as DNA, the CDR3 is TGTGCAAGTCGCTTAGGGCGACGCCGGACAGGGTTTGAGGGCTATGGCTACACCTTC.

The chain carries TRBV28 and TRBJ2-5; D is possibly TRBD2 (6 bases). Deletions cut 2 bases from V and 11 bases from J, with 30 bases between. The CDR3 contains 18 residues. The germline V gene has CDR1 MDHEN and CDR2 SYDVKM. The CDR3 region has the DNA TGTGCCAGCAGTTTAGTATTAGGCGCGGGAAGTCCTTACGATGGGCAGTACTTC. Translation gives CASSLVLGAGSPYDGQYF.

The V and J genes are TRBV5-1 and TRBJ2-7; TRBD1 matches 8 bases. Unmatched junction bases numbered 14, after V lost 4 bases and J lost 8 bases. Germline CDR1 is SGHRS and CDR2 is YFSETQ. This CDR3 is built from 15 residues. The CDR3 loop reads CASSTGQGGARKQYF. CDR3 coding DNA: TGCGCCAGCAGCACCGGACAGGGAGGAGCTCGGAAGCAGTACTTC.

The rearrangement links TRBV7-6 to TRBJ1-2, with D perhaps TRBD1 (6 bases). Trimming left V 1 base short and J 4 bases short, with 10 bases between. This CDR3 contains 14 residues. Germline CDR1 SGHVS, CDR2 FNYEAQ. CDR3 protein: CASSLGGGSYGYTF. In DNA, the CDR3 is TGTGCCAGCAGCTTAGGCGGGGGCTCCTATGGCTACACCTTC.

V gene TRBV19 combines with J gene TRBJ2-3; 15 bases are a match to TRBD2. After removal of 5 bases from V and 4 bases from J, the junction contained 7 bases not matched to a gene. This CDR3 is built from 17 residues. Germline CDR1 and CDR2: LNHDA and SQIVND (reference sequence). The chain's CDR3 is CASSFGLAGGNSDTQYF. CDR3 coding DNA: TGTGCCAGTAGTTTCGGACTAGCGGGAGGGAATTCAGATACGCAGTATTTT.

CDR3 in amino acids: CASSPGQVGYEQYF. For the CDR3, the DNA is TGTGCCAGCAGTCCGGGACAGGTCGGCTACGAGCAGTACTTC. This chain connects TRBV27 to TRBJ2-7; 8 nucleotides match TRBD1. J was trimmed by 3 bases and V by 5 bases; bases with no gene match: 6. Germline CDR1 and CDR2: MNHEY and SMNVEV (reference sequence). The CDR3 contains 14 residues.

The gene calls are TRBV6-6 and TRBJ1-2; 9 bases map to TRBD1. The CDR3 spans 16 residues. V shed 7 bases, J shed 7 bases, and the junction held 16 bases outside the gene matches. Looked up from germline, CDR1 is MNHNY and CDR2 is SVGAGI (reference sequence). The CDR3 DNA reads as TGTGCCAGCAACCGCAACCGACAGGGGGAAGGGGGTGGCTACACCTTC. Protein sequence: CASNRNRQGEGGGYTF.

This chain connects TRBV7-3 to TRBJ1-1; tentative D call: TRBD1 (6 bases). V was pared by 4 bases and J by 7 bases, with 19 bases between. Germline V gene lookup returns CDR1 SGHTA and CDR2 FQGTGA. The CDR3 sequence is 15 residues long. The chain's CDR3 is CASSSWGGRGDEAFF. The CDR3 nucleotides are TGTGCCAGCAGCTCTTGGGGGGGCCGGGGGGATGAAGCTTTCTTT.

The chain has TRBV19 and TRBJ2-7, with TRBD1 matching over 10 bases. V trimming: 8 bases; J trimming: 3 bases; junction bases outside the gene matches: 7. Germline CDR1 and CDR2: LNHDA and SQIVND (reference sequence). The CDR3 covers 14 residues. The CDR3 protein is CASAPGTGDYEQYF. CDR3 nucleotide sequence: TGTGCCAGTGCCCCAGGGACAGGGGACTACGAGCAGTACTTC.

The rearrangement uses TRBV5-1 and TRBJ2-6; 10 bases line up with TRBD2. This CDR3 is 18 amino acids long. Germline V CDR1 and CDR2: SGHRS, YFSETQ. V lost 3 bases, J lost 3 bases, and 9 bases stayed unmatched. In DNA, the CDR3 is TGCGCCAGCAGCTACTACCCTAGCGGGAGCGGTGGGGCCAACGTCCTGACTTTC. As protein: CASSYYPSGSGGANVLTF.

The chain has TRBV28 and TRBJ1-4; D is ambiguous. The CDR3 length is 14 residues. V gave up 6 bases and J gave up 7 bases, with 15 bases separating them. CDR1 is MDHEN, CDR2 SYDVKM, per germline. The CDR3 loop is CASSQPPGSEKLFF. The CDR3 nucleotides are TGTGCCAGCAGCCAACCTCCAGGCTCTGAAAAACTGTTTTTT.

The V gene is TRBV9, the J gene TRBJ2-3; the match to TRBD2 covers 7 bases. This CDR3 is 17 amino acids long. Germline assignment: CDR1 SGDLS and CDR2 YYNGEE. V shed 0 bases and J 3 bases; nucleotides not matched to a gene: 10. The CDR3: CASSVGVAGEETDTQYF. In DNA form, the CDR3 reads TGTGCCAGCAGCGTAGGAGTGGCGGGGGAGGAGACAGATACGCAGTATTTT.

The CDR3 protein is CASSVIGTGDEQYF. The CDR3 DNA follows: TGTGCCAGCAGTGTAATTGGGACAGGGGACGAGCAGTACTTC. The chain combines TRBV6-1 with TRBJ2-5, with 10 bases lining up with TRBD1. The J call could be wrong; TRBJ2-7 is a better fit for the DNA end. CDR1 and CDR2 (germline): MNHNS, SASEGT. The CDR3 consists of 14 residues.

The chain employs TRBV7-2 and TRBJ2-5; 7 nucleotides align to TRBD2. The CDR3 contains 13 residues. J lost 4 bases, V lost 5 bases, and 4 bases had no gene match. Germline V gene lookup returns CDR1 SGHTA and CDR2 FQGNSA. The CDR3 region is CASSQSGVETQYF. As DNA, the CDR3 is TGTGCCAGCAGCCAGAGCGGGGTAGAGACCCAGTACTTC.

This rearrangement joins TRBV6-1 to TRBJ1-2; 7 bases match TRBD1. V lost 3 bases to trimming and J lost 8 bases; unmatched junction nucleotides: 9. The germline V gene encodes CDR1 MNHNS and CDR2 SASEGT. The CDR3 is 14 amino acids. The CDR3 sequence: CASSDLQGIVGYTF. In DNA form, the CDR3 reads TGTGCCAGCAGTGACCTACAGGGGATCGTGGGCTACACCTTC.

The V and J genes are TRBV25-1 and TRBJ1-1, with 9 bases fitting TRBD1. V was clipped by 5 bases and J by 7 bases; unmatched bases: 5. Germline V CDR1 and CDR2: MGHDK, SYGVNS. The CDR3 extends over 13 amino acids. CDR3 sequence: CASSKGTGSEAFF. CDR3 DNA: TGTGCCAGCAGTAAAGGGACAGGGAGTGAAGCTTTCTTT.

The CDR3 DNA sequence: TGTGCCAGCAGTTATTTGACAGGGGTTGGTGAGAATGAGCAGTTCTTC. Translated, it gives CASSYLTGVGENEQFF. This rearrangement joins TRBV6-5 to TRBJ2-1; the match to TRBD1 covers 8 bases. Per germline, CDR1 MNHEY and CDR2 SVGAGI. CDR3 size: 16 residues. J lost 7 bases, V lost 3 bases, and 11 bases had no gene match.

The chain couples TRBV28 to TRBJ1-4, with D perhaps matching TRBD1 (5 bases). V was trimmed by 5 bases and J by 10 bases, leaving 11 bases between them. CDR3 length: 12 residues. The germline CDR1 and CDR2 sequences are MDHEN and SYDVKM. The CDR3 here is CASSGPQGKLFF. CDR3 DNA: TGTGCCAGCAGTGGACCTCAGGGAAAACTGTTTTTT.

This clone has more than one count but fewer than ten. V and J are TRBV19 and TRBJ2-2; the D gene is possibly TRBD1 (7 bases). The CDR3 spans 13 residues. Trimming removed 5 bases from V and 6 bases from J, with 10 bases in between. Germline CDR1 is LNHDA and CDR2 is SQIVND (reference sequence). The chain's CDR3 is CASSFRGAGELFF. The CDR3 DNA reads TGTGCCAGTAGTTTCAGGGGGGCCGGGGAGCTGTTTTTT.

The chain uses TRBV5-4 and TRBJ1-1; D gene unclear. Trimming left V 4 bases short and J 1 base short, with 11 bases between. CDR1 is SGHNT and CDR2 is YYREEE in the germline V gene (reference sequence). The CDR3 extends over 14 amino acids. This CDR3 is CASSPGVRNTEAFF. CDR3 nucleotides: TGTGCCAGCAGCCCCGGGGTCAGGAACACTGAAGCTTTCTTT.

V is TRBV4-3 and J is TRBJ2-1, with D tentatively TRBD2 (6 bases). Germline lookup yields CDR1 LGHNA and CDR2 YSLEER. This CDR3 contains 16 residues. V lost 6 bases to trimming and J lost 4 bases, with 19 bases between them. CDR3 protein: CASSPTTSKFYNEQFF. The CDR3 DNA follows: TGCGCCAGCAGTCCGACTACTAGCAAGTTTTACAATGAGCAGTTCTTC.

The V call is TRBV9, the J call TRBJ2-2; 9 nucleotides align to TRBD2. With 3 bases clipped from V and 1 base from J, the junction kept 7 bases outside the gene matches. CDR1 is SGDLS and CDR2 is YYNGEE in the germline V gene. The CDR3 covers 17 residues. CDR3 region: CASSAALAGVNTGELFF. In nucleotides, the CDR3 is TGTGCCAGCAGCGCGGCATTAGCGGGAGTGAACACCGGGGAGCTGTTTTTT.

J is TRBJ1-5 and V is TRBV4-1; D is unresolved. CDR1 MGHRA and CDR2 YSYEKL come from the germline V gene. V lost 1 base and J 9 bases, leaving 7 bases between the germline ends. This CDR3 contains 12 residues. CDR3 region: CASSQVRGPQHF. The CDR3 DNA follows: TGCGCCAGCAGCCAAGTGCGGGGGCCCCAGCATTTT.